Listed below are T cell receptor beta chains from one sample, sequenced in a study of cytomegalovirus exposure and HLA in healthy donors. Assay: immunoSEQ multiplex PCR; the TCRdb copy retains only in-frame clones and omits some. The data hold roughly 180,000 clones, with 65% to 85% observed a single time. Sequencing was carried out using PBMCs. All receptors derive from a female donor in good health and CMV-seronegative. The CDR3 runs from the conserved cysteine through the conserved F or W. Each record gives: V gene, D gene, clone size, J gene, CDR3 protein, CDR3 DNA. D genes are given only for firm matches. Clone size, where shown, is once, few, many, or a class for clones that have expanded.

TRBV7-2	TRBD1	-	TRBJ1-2	CASSLGQGSYGYTF	TGTGCCAGCAGCTTAGGACAGGGCTCCTATGGCTACACCTTC
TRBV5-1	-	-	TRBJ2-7	CASSLLGGEQYF	TGCGCCAGCAGCCTCCTAGGTGGCGAGCAGTACTTC
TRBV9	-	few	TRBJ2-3	CASSPRDSRPQYF	TGTGCCAGCAGCCCTAGGGACTCCCGTCCGCAGTATTTT
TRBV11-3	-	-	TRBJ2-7	CASSLQGSLYEQYF	TGTGCCAGCAGCTTACAGGGAAGCCTCTACGAGCAGTACTTC
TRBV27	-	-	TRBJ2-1	CASSYLPYNEQFF	TGTGCCAGCAGTTATCTTCCCTACAATGAGCAGTTCTTC
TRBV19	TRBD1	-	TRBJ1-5	CATWTGDQPQHF	TGTGCCACTTGGACAGGGGACCAGCCCCAGCATTTT
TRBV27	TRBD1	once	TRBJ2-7	CASRPTGGLQYEQYF	TGTGCCAGCAGACCTACAGGGGGCCTTCAATACGAGCAGTACTTC
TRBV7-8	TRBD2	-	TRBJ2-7	CASGLAGGYEQYF	TGTGCCAGCGGACTAGCGGGAGGCTACGAGCAGTACTTC
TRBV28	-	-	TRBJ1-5	CASSRQTYSNQPQHF	TGTGCCAGCAGCCGACAGACCTATAGCAATCAGCCCCAGCATTTT
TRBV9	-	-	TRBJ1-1	CASSVVGENTEAFF	TGTGCCAGCAGCGTAGTAGGGGAAAACACTGAAGCTTTCTTT
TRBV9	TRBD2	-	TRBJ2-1	CASSVELGLAGGNEQFF	TGTGCCAGCAGCGTAGAGTTAGGACTAGCGGGAGGAAATGAGCAGTTCTTC
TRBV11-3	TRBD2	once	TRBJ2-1	CASSHAPGRASLGEQFF	TGTGCCAGCAGCCACGCGCCGGGGAGGGCCTCGCTGGGTGAGCAGTTCTTC
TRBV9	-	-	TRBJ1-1	CASSVAELNTEAFF	TGTGCCAGCAGCGTAGCTGAGCTAAACACTGAAGCTTTCTTT
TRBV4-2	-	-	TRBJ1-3	CASSQPSRDSGNTIYF	TGTGCCAGCAGCCAACCTTCTCGGGACTCTGGAAACACCATATATTTT
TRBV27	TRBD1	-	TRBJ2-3	CASSPRTGGLTDTQYF	TGTGCCAGCAGTCCCCGGACAGGGGGCCTCACAGATACGCAGTATTTT
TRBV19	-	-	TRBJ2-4	CASSTSLFSGVAKNIQYF	TGTGCCAGTAGTACTTCTCTTTTTTCGGGAGTAGCCAAAAACATTCAGTACTTC